The rows below give T cell receptor beta chains drawn from one sample of a study of technical replicates of blood from a handful of donors. Data came from immunoSEQ multiplex PCR; TCRdb stores just in-frame clones and leaves some out. The table lists roughly 14,000 clones, approximately 81% of them singletons. The source material was PBMCs. Source of these receptors: a human donor in good health. Both conserved end residues are part of each CDR3. The order of the fields is J gene, D gene, clone size, CDR3 length, V gene, CDR3 protein, CDR3 DNA. The D gene is left open where the match is weak. Clone size, where shown, is once, few, many, or a class for clones that have expanded.

TRBJ1-2 NA NA 13 TRBV30 CAWEWTANYGYTF TGTGCCTGGGAGTGGACAGCTAACTATGGCTACACCTTC
TRBJ2-3 TRBD1 NA 14 TRBV6-5 CASSYQGDTDTQYF TGTGCCAGCAGTTATCAGGGGGACACAGATACGCAGTATTTT
TRBJ1-1 NA NA 14 TRBV9 CASSVKGQNTEAFF TGTGCCAGCAGCGTAAAGGGGCAGAACACTGAAGCTTTCTTT
TRBJ2-7 TRBD1 once 15 TRBV7-9 CASSLMAGGVDEQYF TGTGCCAGCAGCCTTATGGCAGGGGGTGTCGACGAGCAGTACTTC
TRBJ1-3 NA NA 18 TRBV21-1 CASSKAPAGGADGNTIYF TGTGCCAGCAGCAAAGCCCCCGCGGGAGGGGCAGATGGAAACACCATATATTTT
TRBJ2-2 NA NA 13 TRBV2 CASRALDSGELFF TGTGCCAGCAGGGCCCTCGACAGCGGGGAGCTGTTTTTT
TRBJ2-5 NA NA 11 TRBV29-1 CSLIREETQYF TGCAGCTTAATCAGGGAAGAGACCCAGTACTTC
TRBJ2-7 TRBD1 NA 13 TRBV5-6 CASRKGQGYEQYF TGTGCCAGCAGAAAGGGACAGGGCTACGAGCAGTACTTC
TRBJ2-3 NA NA 16 TRBV7-9 CASSFAAGRGTDTQYF TGTGCCAGCAGCTTCGCCGCGGGGCGTGGCACAGATACGCAGTATTTT
TRBJ1-4 NA once 15 TRBV2 CASSDSRGSNEKLFF TGTGCCAGCAGTGATAGCAGGGGTTCTAATGAAAAACTGTTTTTT
TRBJ2-2 TRBD2 once 17 TRBV19 CASRGLAGAQGTGELFF TGTGCCAGCCGCGGGCTAGCGGGAGCTCAGGGCACCGGGGAGCTGTTTTTT
TRBJ1-1 NA few 12 TRBV5-6 CASSSGNTEAFF TGTGCCAGCAGCTCAGGGAACACTGAAGCTTTCTTT
TRBJ1-1 NA NA 13 TRBV6-1 CASSEQATTEAFF TGTGCCAGCAGTGAACAGGCAACCACTGAAGCTTTCTTT
TRBJ1-5 NA NA 14 TRBV5-1 CASSLGGGSQPQHF TGCGCCAGCAGCCTGGGCGGGGGATCGCAGCCCCAGCATTTT
TRBJ2-1 TRBD2 NA 16 TRBV7-2 CASSLWREGHYNEQFF TGTGCCAGCAGCTTATGGCGGGAGGGCCACTACAATGAGCAGTTCTTC